The TCR gamma chain described here comes from a study of intestinal T cells in coeliac disease (dated by TCRdb to the early 2020s). For context, the study as a whole: Coeliac patients were much younger than controls, with mean ages of roughly 15 versus 50 years in the TRG cohort. The TCR-delta (TRD) cohort included duodenal biopsies from some eleven coeliac disease patients and some eleven non-coeliac controls. A second, larger TCR-gamma (TRG) cohort included duodenal biopsies from some 33 coeliac disease patients and 20 to 25 non-coeliac controls. Study-wide findings and limitations: All 20 or so biopsies in training were correctly classified by TRD kmer-based clustering, and a leave-one-out accuracy of roughly 90% was reported. FFPE-derived DNA was found to be relatively degraded, and loss of a proportion of TCR sequences in each sample was likely caused by this degradation. Coeliac and control groups differed significantly in age, although an age-split analysis did not yield significant classification. Repeated CDR3 amino acid sequences could not be distinguished from PCR duplicates. Clustering based on TRG put most of the 54 biopsies (approximately 94%) in the right class, and the reported leave-one-out accuracy was around 90%.

For each case, genomic DNA was extracted from ten 5-um FFPE scrolls with the QIAamp DNA FFPE tissue kit. To test whether coeliac disease can be classified from the TCR repertoire, the study used fully anonymised formalin-fixed paraffin-embedded duodenal biopsies that were not needed for diagnosis. Of note for this clone: The antigen this receptor binds is unknown. Base qualities are not recorded, but no much larger clone differs from it by a single base.

Preparation of the library involved multiplex PCR. Sequenced on an Ion Torrent PGM. The LymphoTrack kit, which has primers carrying Illumina adapters, was used to amplify TRG repertoires from roughly 220 ng of biopsy DNA. TRG amplicons were purified with AMPure XP beads, quantified on a 2100 Bioanalyzer, and pooled equimolarly. An Ion PGM instrument was used to sequence the TRG libraries. Under the source paper's analysis protocol: FastX discarded any read in which over 10% of nucleotides had a quality score below the third quartile for that patient. IMGT/HighV-QUEST was used to align reads in order to assign V, D and J genes, locate CDR3 regions and judge functionality. Sequences were converted to amino acids, and every sequence predicted to be non-functional was removed. CDR3s were split into kmers, with and without positional annotation; kmer frequencies underwent PCA, and samples were clustered using all 1023 combinations of PCs 1-10. Classification was validated by leave-one-out cross-validation, in which parameters were re-optimised on the remaining samples each time. Shannon diversity was calculated with the vegan R package from repeated random subsamples, each the size of the lowest read count. TCRdb reanalyzed the public reads with the CATT caller, and identical DNA sequences were merged afterwards. The V and J calls reflect TCRdb's pipeline rather than the authors' work. A total of 700 or so gamma-chain clones appear in this sample, around 50% of them only once. Roughly 18% of the sample rests with the top ten.

The germline V gene supplies CDR1 EGSNGY and CDR2 YDSYNSKV. V ends up 2 bases short and J 4 bases short, with an unmatched junction base count of 2. The CDR3, from cysteine to phenylalanine, totals 12 residues. The read is trimmed to its CDR3 DNA, 36 bases read in frame from base 1. Input material: a duodenal biopsy. The sequence derives from a human donor with celiac disease. Recombination linked TRGV2 to TRGJ1 or TRGJ2. The DNA sequence reads TGTGCCACCTGGGACGTCTATTATAAGAAACTCTTT. This sequence encodes CATWDVYYKKLF.